A single sample is the source of the 32 T cell receptor beta chains below, sequenced in a study of T cell responses to AZD1222 COVID-19 vaccine (dated by TCRdb to the early 2020s). The sample's time point label, in plain terms: about 28 days (+/-7) after the second vaccine dose. The library came from the immunoSEQ multiplex PCR assay. This immuneACCESS table, as held by TCRdb, lists in-frame sequences with V and J called but not all clones. Of the missing ones, under half trace to an unresolved V gene in checked studies; the others have no known cause. The sample table shows about 200,000 clones, and roughly 92% are seen once. 0.95% to 1.1% of the sample belongs to the ten largest clones. The sample in question was peripheral blood, obtained 28 days after the second AZD1222 dose. All receptors derive from an adult who received the AZD1222 COVID-19 vaccine.

The chain has TRBV19 and TRBJ1-3, with D perhaps TRBD1 (5 bases). There are 15 residues in the CDR3. V dropped 3 bases and J dropped 2 bases, with 11 bases sitting between them. Germline lookup yields CDR1 LNHDA and CDR2 SQIVND (reference sequence). The CDR3 sequence: CASSIRDLTGNTIYF. As DNA, the CDR3 is TGTGCCAGTAGTATTCGGGACTTAACTGGAAACACCATATATTTT.

The chain recombines TRBV5-1 with TRBJ2-7; 10 nucleotides agree with TRBD1. Germline CDR1 and CDR2: SGHRS and YFSETQ. The V and J ends lost 4 bases and 1 base, in that order; junction bases with no gene match: 8. The CDR3 covers 16 residues. The DNA of the CDR3 is TGCGCCAGCAGCGTATCCGGGACAGGGGTGTCCTACGAGCAGTACTTC. Translation gives CASSVSGTGVSYEQYF.

The chain is built from TRBV6-5 and TRBJ1-4; D not resolved. The V gene's germline CDR1 is MNHEY and CDR2 SVGAGI. The CDR3 loop spans 14 amino acids. Trimming took off 3 bases at V and 2 bases at J, with 7 bases between the two ends. The CDR3 DNA follows: TGTGCCAGCAGTTATGCCCGGACTAATGAAAAACTGTTTTTT. Residues: CASSYARTNEKLFF.

The rearrangement uses TRBV6-1 and TRBJ2-7; 13 bases fit TRBD2. The CDR3 consists of 15 residues. The germline V gene has CDR1 MNHNS and CDR2 SASEGT. J lost 3 bases, V lost 1 base, and 0 bases had no gene match. The CDR3 reads CASSEGLAGGYEQYF. The CDR3 DNA reads TGTGCCAGCAGTGAAGGACTAGCGGGGGGCTACGAGCAGTACTTC.

This chain links TRBV21-1 with TRBJ2-1; the listed D gene, TRBD2, was not tested against the DNA. TRBV21-1 is recorded as a pseudogene. The CDR3 contains 14 residues. The CDR3 region is CAGERGPSYNEQFF. CDR3 bases: TGTGCCGGAGAGCGGGGCCCCTCCTACAATGAGCAGTTCTTC.

This clone is a singleton in its sample. The genes are TRBV6-4 and TRBJ1-1; D not certain. V was cut by 0 bases and J by 4 bases, with 12 bases left in between. The germline CDR1 and CDR2 sequences are MRHNA and SNTAGT. The CDR3 is 15 amino acids. The CDR3 coding sequence is TGTGCCAGCAGTGACTCACCCGGGGAAGGCACTGAAGCTTTCTTT. Translating gives CASSDSPGEGTEAFF.

This chain links TRBV19 with TRBJ1-5; 7 bases are shared with TRBD1. After removal of 7 bases from V and 7 bases from J, the junction contained 7 bases not matched to a gene. The CDR3 is made up of 13 amino acids. The germline CDR1 and CDR2 sequences are LNHDA and SQIVND (reference sequence). CDR3 nucleotide sequence: TGTGCCAGTAATAGGAGGGGGCAGCAGCCCCAGCATTTT. It yields the protein CASNRRGQQPQHF.

V and J are TRBV7-2 and TRBJ2-1, with TRBD2 identical over 7 bases. CDR1 SGHTA and CDR2 FQGNSA come from the germline V gene. The CDR3 is 15 residues long. V trimming: 5 bases; J trimming: 3 bases; junction bases outside the gene matches: 7. This CDR3 reads CASSRSGAFYNEQFF. For the CDR3, the DNA is TGTGCCAGCAGCCGGAGCGGGGCGTTCTACAATGAGCAGTTCTTC.

This chain links TRBV27 with TRBJ1-4, with TRBD1 matching over 8 bases. CDR3 length: 15 amino acids. Trimming at V came to 6 bases and at J to 8 bases, leaving 11 bases not matched to a gene. The germline gives CDR1 MNHEY, CDR2 SMNVEV (reference sequence). As DNA, the CDR3 is TGTGCCAGCAGACCTAGTGACAGGGGAAACGAAAAACTGTTTTTT. Protein sequence: CASRPSDRGNEKLFF.

The CDR3: CASSPNPGTSVQETQYF. The CDR3 coding sequence is TGTGCCAGCAGCCCGAATCCCGGGACTAGCGTCCAAGAGACCCAGTACTTC. The V gene is TRBV3-1 (or the pseudogene TRBV3-2), the J gene TRBJ2-5, with 10 bases aligning to TRBD2. Losses at the gene ends were 4 bases for V and 1 base for J; bases not matched to a gene: 9. Germline assignment: CDR1 LGHDT and CDR2 YNNKEL (reference sequence). This CDR3 is 17 amino acids long.

The J gene is TRBJ2-7, the V gene TRBV28; TRBD1 aligns across 8 bases. This CDR3 has 14 residues. The V gene's germline CDR1 is MDHEN and CDR2 SYDVKM. After removal of 5 bases from V and 3 bases from J, the junction contained 6 bases not matched to a gene. The CDR3 spells CASSGGGTGYEQYF. In DNA form, the CDR3 reads TGTGCCAGCAGTGGAGGAGGGACAGGCTACGAGCAGTACTTC. Complete variable domain (other parts from reference TRBV28 and TRBJ2-7): DVKVTQSSRYLVKRTGEKVFLECVQDMDHENMFWYRQDPGLGLRLIYFSYDVKMKEKGDIPEGYSVSREKKERFSLILESASTNQTSMYLCASSGGGTGYEQYFGPGTRLTVT.

CDR3 in DNA: TGCAGCGTTGAGGCAGGGGGTGGCTATGGCTACACCTTC. This gives the protein CSVEAGGGYGYTF. The rearrangement joins TRBV29-1 to TRBJ1-2; 7 bases align to TRBD1. The CDR3 is made up of 13 amino acids. CDR1 and CDR2 (germline): SQVTM, ANQGSEA. With 3 bases clipped from V and 4 bases from J, the junction kept 5 bases outside the gene matches.

This clone was picked up a small number of times. This chain connects TRBV5-4 to TRBJ1-5; D is uncertain. The germline V and J ends were trimmed by 0 bases and 4 bases, with 5 bases remaining between them. Germline V gene sequence: CDR1 SGHNT, CDR2 YYREEE (reference sequence). CDR3 size: 13 residues. CDR3 sequence: CASSLGTNQPQHF. Written as DNA, the CDR3 is TGTGCCAGCAGCTTGGGCACTAATCAGCCCCAGCATTTT.

This clone was detected a few times. The chain is built from TRBV27 and TRBJ1-1; 7 bases align to TRBD1. Germline trimming cut 2 bases from V and 0 bases from J; bases unmatched to any gene: 3. The germline V gene has CDR1 MNHEY and CDR2 SMNVEV (reference sequence). The CDR3 covers 15 residues. CDR3 sequence (DNA): TGTGCCAGCAGTTTAGGAGGGGGCTTGAACACTGAAGCTTTCTTT. It yields the protein CASSLGGGLNTEAFF.

This chain connects TRBV7-8 to TRBJ2-3; no clear D gene. Germline V gene lookup returns CDR1 SGHVS and CDR2 FQNEAQ. This CDR3 region has 15 residues. The V and J ends lost 5 bases and 0 bases respectively, with 12 bases between them. CDR3 amino acids: CASSGPGSSTDTQYF. The CDR3 DNA is TGTGCCAGCAGCGGCCCTGGTTCTAGCACAGATACGCAGTATTTT.

V is TRBV12-3 or TRBV12-4 and J is TRBJ1-1; no clear D. This CDR3 region has 11 residues. V lost 6 bases and J 6 bases, leaving 8 bases between the germline ends. CDR3 bases: TGTGCCAGCAGCGGGTTATCTGAAGCTTTCTTT. Its translation is CASSGLSEAFF.

The J gene is TRBJ1-1, the V gene TRBV7-8; no definite D call. CDR3 length: 16 amino acids. Per the germline V gene, CDR1 is SGHVS and CDR2 is FQNEAQ. V gave up 2 bases and J gave up 0 bases, with 13 bases separating them. The CDR3 DNA follows: TGTGCCAGCAGCTTAAACCCAGAACTAGTGAACACTGAAGCTTTCTTT. As protein: CASSLNPELVNTEAFF. The full variable domain, its missing parts supplied by reference TRBV7-8 and TRBJ1-1, is GAGVSQSPRYKVAKRGQDVALRCDPISGHVSLFWYQQALGQGPEFLTYFQNEAQLDKSGLPSDRFFAERPEGSVSTLKIQRTQQEDSAVYLCASSLNPELVNTEAFFGQGTRLTVV.

CDR3 DNA sequence: TGTGCCTGGAGTGTCCGGGTAGGTGAGCAGTTCTTC. Translation gives CAWSVRVGEQFF. The chain couples TRBV30 to TRBJ2-1; no clear D. Trimming cost V 0 bases and J 9 bases, with 9 bases left between them. The CDR3 covers 12 residues. CDR1 and CDR2 from the germline V gene are GTSNPN and SVGIG (reference sequence).

This clone has just one count. Other DNA sequences within the sample encode an identical CDR3. The rearrangement joins TRBV15 to TRBJ1-1; D is ambiguous. Looked up from germline, CDR1 is LNHNV and CDR2 is YYDKDF (reference sequence). V lost 0 bases and J 1 base, leaving 6 bases between the germline ends. The CDR3 length is 14 residues. CDR3 loop: CATSRDRWNTEAFF. CDR3 nucleotides: TGTGCCACCAGCAGAGATAGGTGGAACACTGAAGCTTTCTTT.

As regards this clone: Other DNA sequences from this sample encode an identical CDR3 as well. The chain links TRBV18 to TRBJ1-1; D uncertain. Germline-derived CDR1 and CDR2 are KGHSH and LQKENI. The CDR3 is 14 amino acids. V lost 2 bases to trimming and J lost 0 bases, with 7 bases between them. The CDR3 spells CASSPGRMNTEAFF. DNA of the CDR3: TGTGCCAGCTCACCAGGCAGAATGAACACTGAAGCTTTCTTT. The full variable domain, rest sourced from reference TRBV18 and TRBJ1-1, is NAGVMQNPRHLVRRRGQEARLRCSPMKGHSHVYWYRQLPEEGLKFMVYLQKENIIDESGMPKERFSAEFPKEGPSILRIQQVVRGDSAAYFCASSPGRMNTEAFFGQGTRLTVV.

The rearrangement uses TRBV6-5 and TRBJ2-5, with D unclear. Germline V gene data show CDR1 as MNHEY and CDR2 as SVGAGI. The CDR3 extends over 12 amino acids. V was clipped by 2 bases and J by 7 bases, with 8 bases between them. As DNA, the CDR3 is TGTGCCAGCAGTTACGGGGTAGGGACCCAGTACTTC. Its translation is CASSYGVGTQYF.

This chain links TRBV29-1 with TRBJ2-7; no clear D gene. Germline lookup yields CDR1 SQVTM and CDR2 ANQGSEA. The CDR3 extends over 11 amino acids. Between the trimmed V and J ends, which lost 3 bases and 0 bases, there was a span of 3 bases. As DNA, the CDR3 is TGCAGCGTTGACAGCTCCTACGAGCAGTACTTC. Encoded protein: CSVDSSYEQYF.

This chain uses TRBV5-4 with TRBJ2-3, with a weak D call TRBD2 (6 bases). Germline V gene data show CDR1 as SGHNT and CDR2 as YYREEE (reference sequence). The CDR3 has 14 residues. V dropped 6 bases and J dropped 4 bases, with 15 bases sitting between them. The CDR3: CASMRGKSADTQYF. CDR3 DNA sequence: TGTGCCAGCATGCGGGGAAAGAGCGCAGATACGCAGTATTTT.

The chain combines TRBV10-1 with TRBJ1-1, with TRBD1 identical over 7 bases. The V gene's germline CDR1 is WNHNN and CDR2 SYGVQD (reference sequence). V dropped 5 bases and J dropped 1; count of bases not matched to a gene: 7. The CDR3 loop spans 15 amino acids. The CDR3 region is CASSPSRTGNTEAFF. For the CDR3, the DNA is TGCGCCAGCAGTCCCTCGCGGACAGGGAACACTGAAGCTTTCTTT.

CDR3 bases: TGTGCCATCAGTGAGTCGGGTTTACCCAGCTACGAGCAGTACTTC. This codes for CAISESGLPSYEQYF. This rearrangement joins TRBV10-3 to TRBJ2-7; D not resolved. The CDR3 totals 15 residues. Germline V gene sequence: CDR1 ENHRY, CDR2 SYGVKD. Deletions cut 0 bases from V and 3 bases from J, with 12 bases between.

The chain couples TRBV1 to TRBJ2-7; TRBD1, the D gene given by the table, was not confirmed from the DNA. TRBV1 is annotated as a pseudogene. This CDR3 has 11 residues. CDR3 DNA sequence: TGCACCAGCAGCCCCAACTACGAGCAGTACTTC. It is translated as CTSSPNYEQYF.

Worth noting for this clone: The sample has other DNA sequences that encode this CDR3 too. This chain's CDR3 is CASSLTGGYGYTF. CDR3 bases: TGTGCCAGCAGCCTGACAGGGGGCTATGGCTACACCTTC. The rearrangement joins TRBV6-5 to TRBJ1-2, with TRBD1 matching over 9 bases. The germline gives CDR1 MNHEY, CDR2 SVGAGI. The CDR3 covers 13 residues. The V segment lost 6 bases and the J segment 4 bases; nucleotides outside the gene matches: 3.

V gene TRBV4-2 combines with J gene TRBJ1-5, with D possibly matching TRBD1 (5 bases). Trimming removed 0 bases at V and 2 bases at J, with 26 bases between. Germline V CDR1 and CDR2: LGHNA, YNFKEQ. This CDR3 is 21 amino acids long. The CDR3 is CASSQDRRQPDSKKGNQPQHF. CDR3 nucleotide sequence: TGTGCCAGCAGCCAAGACCGAAGACAGCCTGATTCTAAAAAGGGCAATCAGCCCCAGCATTTT.

This rearrangement joins TRBV7-2 to TRBJ2-5; D is perhaps TRBD2 (5 bases). The CDR3 runs 12 residues. Trimming took off 9 bases at V and 4 bases at J, with 12 bases between the two ends. CDR1 SGHTA and CDR2 FQGNSA come from the germline V gene. Here the CDR3 DNA reads TGTGCCAGTATCGGGGTAGCAGAGACCCAGTACTTC. As protein: CASIGVAETQYF.

In nucleotides, the CDR3 is TGTGCCAGCAGCTCCAGGGTGACCTCCTACAATGAGCAGTTCTTC. It specifies CASSSRVTSYNEQFF. The V call is TRBV11-2, the J call TRBJ2-1; weak D call: TRBD1 (5 bases). The CDR3 has 15 residues. Trimming removed 4 bases at V and 0 bases at J, with 10 bases between. Germline CDR1 reads SGHAT; CDR2 reads FQNNGV.

The chain has TRBV4-2 and TRBJ2-1, with TRBD2 matching over 9 bases. Germline assignment: CDR1 LGHNA and CDR2 YNFKEQ. Losses at the gene ends were 3 bases for V and 6 bases for J; bases not matched to a gene: 3. CDR3 length: 14 residues. The CDR3 nucleotides are TGTGCCAGCAGCCAGAAGCGGGGGGTCAATGAGCAGTTCTTC. Its translation is CASSQKRGVNEQFF.

V and J are TRBV30 and TRBJ1-2, with D perhaps TRBD1 (6 bases). V was cut by 2 bases and J by 4 bases, with 14 bases left in between. The CDR3 spans 14 residues. From germline, CDR1 is GTSNPN and CDR2 SVGIG (reference sequence). The CDR3 protein is CAWSLAGALYGYTF. The CDR3, as DNA: TGTGCCTGGAGTCTCGCAGGGGCCCTCTATGGCTACACCTTC.